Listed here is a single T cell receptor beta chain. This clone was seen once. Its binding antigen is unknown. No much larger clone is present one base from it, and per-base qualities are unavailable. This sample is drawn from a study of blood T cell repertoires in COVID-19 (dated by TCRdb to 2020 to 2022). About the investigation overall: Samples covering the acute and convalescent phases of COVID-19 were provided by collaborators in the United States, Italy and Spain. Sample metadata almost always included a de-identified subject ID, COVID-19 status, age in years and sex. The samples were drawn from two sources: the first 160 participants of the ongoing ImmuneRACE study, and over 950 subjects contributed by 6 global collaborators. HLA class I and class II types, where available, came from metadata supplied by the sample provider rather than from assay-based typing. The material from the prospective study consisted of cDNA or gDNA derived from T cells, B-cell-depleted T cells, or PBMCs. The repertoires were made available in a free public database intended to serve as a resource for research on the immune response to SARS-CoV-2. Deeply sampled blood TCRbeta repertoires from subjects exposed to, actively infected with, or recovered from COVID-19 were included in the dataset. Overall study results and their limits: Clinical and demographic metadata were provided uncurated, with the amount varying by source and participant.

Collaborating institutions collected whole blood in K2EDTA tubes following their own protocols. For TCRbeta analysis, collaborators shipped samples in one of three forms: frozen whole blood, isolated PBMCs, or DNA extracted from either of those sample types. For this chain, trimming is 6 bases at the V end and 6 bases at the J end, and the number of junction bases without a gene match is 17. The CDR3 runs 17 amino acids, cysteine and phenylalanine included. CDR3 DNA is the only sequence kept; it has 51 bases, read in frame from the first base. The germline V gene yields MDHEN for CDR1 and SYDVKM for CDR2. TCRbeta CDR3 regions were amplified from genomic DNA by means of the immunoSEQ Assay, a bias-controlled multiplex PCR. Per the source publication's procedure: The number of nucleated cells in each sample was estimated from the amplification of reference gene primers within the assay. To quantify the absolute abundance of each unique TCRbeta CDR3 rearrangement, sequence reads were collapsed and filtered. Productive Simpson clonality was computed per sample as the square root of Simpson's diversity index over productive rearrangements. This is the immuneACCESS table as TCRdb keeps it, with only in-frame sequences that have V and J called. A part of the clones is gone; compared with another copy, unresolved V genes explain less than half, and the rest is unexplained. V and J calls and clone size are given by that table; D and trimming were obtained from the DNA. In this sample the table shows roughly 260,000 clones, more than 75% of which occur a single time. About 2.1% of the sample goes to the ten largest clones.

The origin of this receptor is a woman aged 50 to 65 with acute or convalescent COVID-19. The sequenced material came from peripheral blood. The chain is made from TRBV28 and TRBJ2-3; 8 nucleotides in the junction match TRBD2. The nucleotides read TGTGCCAGCAGCGCCCCCCCCCAGCGGGAGTCTGGGGATACGCAGTATTTT. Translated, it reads CASSAPPQRESGDTQYF.